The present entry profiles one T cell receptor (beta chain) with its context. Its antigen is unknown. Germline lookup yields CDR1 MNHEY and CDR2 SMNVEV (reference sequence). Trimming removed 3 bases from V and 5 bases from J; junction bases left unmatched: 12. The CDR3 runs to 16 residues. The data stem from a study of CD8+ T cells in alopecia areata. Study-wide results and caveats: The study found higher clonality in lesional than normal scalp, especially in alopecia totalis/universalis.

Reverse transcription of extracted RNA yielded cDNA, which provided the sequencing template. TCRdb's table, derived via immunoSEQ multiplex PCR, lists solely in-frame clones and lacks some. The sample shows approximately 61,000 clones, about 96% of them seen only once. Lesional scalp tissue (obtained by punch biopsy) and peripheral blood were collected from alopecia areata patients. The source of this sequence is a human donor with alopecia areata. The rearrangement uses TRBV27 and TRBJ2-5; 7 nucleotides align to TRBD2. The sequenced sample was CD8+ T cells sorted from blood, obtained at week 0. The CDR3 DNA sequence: TGTGCCAGCAGTTTCCTCCCGGCGGGGGTCCCCGAGACCCAGTACTTC. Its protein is CASSFLPAGVPETQYF.